This T cell receptor beta chain was obtained from a study of Graves' ophthalmopathy and Graves' hyperthyroidism. The junction had 13 bases not matched to a gene; V was cut back by 4 bases and J by 8 bases. CDR3 length: 16 residues. Per the germline V gene, CDR1 is SGHRS and CDR2 is YFSETQ. Other autoimmune diseases, uncontrolled infections, pregnancy or lactation led to the exclusion of patients. Amplification of TCR beta CDR3 regions used RNA transcripts. A first-round RT-PCR used HTBI primers, followed by a second-round multiplex PCR. TCRdb ran MiXCR on the multiplex PCR reads and lists one entry per CDR3 protein. The sample lists about 1.1 million distinct CDR3 sequences, about two fifths occurring once.

The chain employs TRBV5-1 and TRBJ2-2; 8 bases are shared with TRBD1. Sequences were obtained from peripheral blood or thyroid tissue (not recorded which). This receptor was taken from an adult man with Graves' hyperthyroidism. The DNA of the CDR3 is TGCGCCAGCAGCGGGTTCGGACAGGGCAGCCAAGGGGAGCTGTTTTTT. As protein: CASSGFGQGSQGELFF.